The 25 T cell receptor beta chains listed next were all sequenced from one sample in a study of PD-1 blockade in classical Hodgkin lymphoma. This table comes from immunoSEQ multiplex PCR, and its TCRdb copy is limited to in-frame clones, with some not included. The sample contains 20,000 to 25,000 clones, nearly 95% of which appear only once. Time point reported: newly diagnosed, previously untreated cHL patient sample. The material sequenced was peripheral blood mononuclear cells (PBMCs). The receptors come from a human donor with classical Hodgkin lymphoma.

The J gene is TRBJ2-2, the V gene TRBV7-8; 10 bases align to TRBD1. The J segment lost 9 bases and the V segment lost 1 base, leaving 11 bases of the junction unmatched. In germline, CDR1 is SGHVS, CDR2 FQNEAQ. CDR3 size: 17 residues. The CDR3 loop is CASSLESTGQGRWELFF. The CDR3 coding sequence is TGTGCCAGCAGCTTAGAATCTACGGGACAGGGGCGATGGGAGCTGTTTTTT.

This sequence joins TRBV30 and TRBJ2-2, with 7 bases identical to TRBD2. This CDR3 region has 16 residues. V lost 1 base to trimming and J lost 4 bases; unmatched junction nucleotides: 9. Germline CDR1 is GTSNPN and CDR2 is SVGIG (reference sequence). The DNA of the CDR3 is TGTGCCTGGAGTGCAAGACCGGGGGGAAGCACCGGGGAGCTGTTTTTT. It yields the protein CAWSARPGGSTGELFF.

This chain connects TRBV19 to TRBJ1-2; D uncertain. V was shortened by 0 bases and J by 6 bases, with 11 bases between the two germline ends. Germline V gives CDR1 LNHDA, CDR2 SQIVND (reference sequence). The CDR3 loop spans 14 amino acids. Here the CDR3 DNA reads TGTGCCAGTAGTATAGATTTAAGGCCCCATGGCTACACCTTC. Residues: CASSIDLRPHGYTF.

CDR3 region: CASSLYGDRVNTEAFF. CDR3 sequence (DNA): TGTGCCAGCAGCTTATATGGGGACAGGGTGAACACTGAAGCTTTCTTT. The rearrangement links TRBV13 to TRBJ1-1; 9 bases are shared with TRBD1. CDR3 size: 16 residues. With V trimmed by 2 bases and J by 0 bases, 4 bases remained unmatched. The germline gives CDR1 PRHDT, CDR2 FYEKMQ (reference sequence). The full variable domain, its missing parts supplied by reference TRBV13 and TRBJ1-1, is AAGVIQSPRHLIKEKRETATLKCYPIPRHDTVYWYQQGPGQDPQFLISFYEKMQSDKGSIPDRFSAQQFSDYHSELNMSSLELGDSALYFCASSLYGDRVNTEAFFGQGTRLTVV.

The chain recombines TRBV7-2 with TRBJ2-3; 8 bases are shared with TRBD2. Germline assignment: CDR1 SGHTA and CDR2 FQGNSA. V lost 4 bases to trimming and J lost 3 bases; unmatched junction nucleotides: 12. The CDR3 sequence is 17 residues long. CDR3 region: CASSSVAGFIDTDTQYF. CDR3 DNA sequence: TGTGCCAGCAGCTCTGTAGCGGGATTCATCGATACAGATACGCAGTATTTT.

The chain has TRBV11-1 and TRBJ2-7, with 7 bases lining up with TRBD1. This CDR3 region has 17 residues. The ends lost 8 bases at V and 7 bases at J; junction bases unmatched: 23. CDR1 SGHAT and CDR2 FQDESV come from the germline V gene (reference sequence). The CDR3 DNA reads TGTGCCAGCGGGCCCACCGGAACAGGGGTTCCCCTACGGGAGCAGTACTTC. Translated, it gives CASGPTGTGVPLREQYF.

The chain has TRBV5-8 and TRBJ2-7, with unresolved D. The CDR3 covers 13 residues. Germline V gene sequence: CDR1 SGHTS, CDR2 YDEGEE. V gave up 8 bases and J gave up 2 bases, with 14 bases separating them. The CDR3 protein is CASRVFPPYEQYF. CDR3 coding DNA: TGTGCCAGTCGGGTTTTCCCCCCCTACGAGCAGTACTTC.

The chain is built from TRBV11-3 and TRBJ2-3; D unresolved. Germline loops: CDR1 SGHNT, CDR2 YENEEA. This CDR3 has 13 amino acids. The germline V and J ends were trimmed by 0 bases and 3 bases, with 4 bases remaining between them. The CDR3 spells CASSLDPTDTQYF. The CDR3, as DNA: TGTGCCAGCAGCTTAGATCCAACAGATACGCAGTATTTT.

This chain links TRBV30 with TRBJ2-3; unclear D gene. CDR1 and CDR2 from the germline V gene are GTSNPN and SVGIG (reference sequence). CDR3 size: 12 residues. Trimming left V 0 bases short and J 9 bases short, with 10 bases between. The CDR3 is CAWSVGLRTQYF. CDR3 bases: TGTGCCTGGAGTGTAGGCCTCCGGACGCAGTATTTT.

The genes are TRBV15 and TRBJ2-2, with a tentative D call TRBD2 (5 bases). In germline, CDR1 is LNHNV, CDR2 YYDKDF (reference sequence). The CDR3 is made up of 16 amino acids. Trimming took off 1 base at V and 4 bases at J, with 13 bases between the two ends. CDR3 coding DNA: TGTGCCACCAGCAGAGGGGCGAGGGTCGGCACCGGGGAGCTGTTTTTT. Protein: CATSRGARVGTGELFF. The full variable domain, in which reference TRBV15 and TRBJ2-2 provide the parts outside the CDR3, is DAMVIQNPRYQVTQFGKPVTLSCSQTLNHNVMYWYQQKSSQAPKLLFHYYDKDFNNEADTPDNFQSRRPNTSFCFLDIRSPGLGDTAMYLCATSRGARVGTGELFFGEGSRLTVL.

V gene TRBV11-3 combines with J gene TRBJ1-1; the D is unclear. Trimming cost V 1 base and J 3 bases, with 9 bases left between them. CDR1 SGHNT and CDR2 YENEEA come from the germline V gene. The CDR3 has 14 residues. The CDR3 nucleotides read TGTGCCAGCAGCTTAGGGGGTATCGACACTGAAGCTTTCTTT. This translates into CASSLGGIDTEAFF. The complete variable domain, with remaining parts taken from reference TRBV11-3 and TRBJ1-1, reads EAGVVQSPRYKIIEKKQPVAFWCNPISGHNTLYWYLQNLGQGPELLIRYENEEAVDDSQLPKDRFSAERLKGVDSTLKIQPAELGDSAVYLCASSLGGIDTEAFFGQGTRLTVV.

This chain connects TRBV30 to TRBJ2-3; no firm D call. This CDR3 is built from 14 residues. Germline V CDR1 and CDR2: GTSNPN, SVGIG (reference sequence). V was cut by 6 bases and J by 1 base, with 14 bases left in between. The CDR3 DNA follows: TGTGCCTGCCCTTCGGAGTTTGGCACAGATACGCAGTATTTT. Amino acids: CACPSEFGTDTQYF.

The chain employs TRBV5-4 and TRBJ2-3; 8 bases are a match to TRBD2. The V and J ends lost 5 bases and 0 bases, in that order; junction bases with no gene match: 5. The CDR3 length is 15 residues. From germline, CDR1 is SGHNT and CDR2 YYREEE (reference sequence). The CDR3 spells CASRDQRGSTDTQYF. As DNA, the CDR3 is TGTGCCAGCAGGGACCAGCGGGGGAGCACAGATACGCAGTATTTT.

V and J are TRBV5-6 and TRBJ2-1; 13 nucleotides match TRBD2. The germline CDR1 and CDR2 sequences are SGHDT and YYEEEE. J lost 8 bases, V lost 1 base, and 3 bases had no gene match. This CDR3 region has 15 residues. CDR3 sequence reads: CASSLQGLAGDEQFF. The CDR3 DNA is TGTGCCAGCAGCTTGCAAGGACTAGCGGGAGATGAGCAGTTCTTC.

This chain connects TRBV5-1 to TRBJ1-5; TRBD1 agrees at 9 bases. The germline CDR1 and CDR2 sequences are SGHRS and YFSETQ. J lost 4 bases, V lost 4 bases, and 3 bases had no gene match. This CDR3 spans 14 amino acids. CDR3 protein: CASSPGQGNQPQHF. DNA of the CDR3: TGCGCCAGCAGCCCAGGACAGGGGAATCAGCCCCAGCATTTT.

This rearrangement joins TRBV27 to TRBJ1-5; no firm D call. Per the germline V gene, CDR1 is MNHEY and CDR2 is SMNVEV (reference sequence). V lost 1 base, J lost 5 bases, and 6 bases lay in between. The CDR3 runs 13 residues. In DNA, the CDR3 is TGTGCCAGCAGTTTATGGCGGGATCAGCCCCAGCATTTT. It encodes CASSLWRDQPQHF.

The chain links TRBV10-3 to TRBJ2-1; 10 nucleotides match TRBD1. J lost 4 bases, V lost 11 bases, and 8 bases had no gene match. The germline V gene has CDR1 ENHRY and CDR2 SYGVKD. The CDR3 spans 14 residues. CDR3 in DNA: TGTGCCGCTAAACTGGACAGGGGGTACAATGAGCAGTTCTTC. Protein sequence: CAAKLDRGYNEQFF.

This chain links TRBV6-1 with TRBJ2-7; 8 nucleotides align to TRBD1. This CDR3 contains 13 residues. Per the germline V gene, CDR1 is MNHNS and CDR2 is SASEGT. Losses at the gene ends were 5 bases for V and 1 base for J; bases not matched to a gene: 1. For the CDR3, the DNA is TGTGCCAGCAGTAGGGACAGGTCCTACGAGCAGTACTTC. Protein product: CASSRDRSYEQYF.

The rearrangement joins TRBV19 to TRBJ2-1, with a possible D match to TRBD2 (5 bases). CDR1 and CDR2 from the germline V gene are LNHDA and SQIVND (reference sequence). Trimming removed 3 bases from V and 1 base from J, with 10 bases in between. The CDR3 extends over 15 amino acids. For the CDR3, the DNA is TGTGCCAGTAGTATTATCAGCGGTTCCTACAATGAGCAGTTCTTC. Its translation is CASSIISGSYNEQFF. Filled out from reference TRBV19 and TRBJ2-1, the complete variable domain reads DGGITQSPKYLFRKEGQNVTLSCEQNLNHDAMYWYRQDPGQGLRLIYYSQIVNDFQKGDIAEGYSVSREKKESFPLTVTSAQKNPTAFYLCASSIISGSYNEQFFGPGTRLTVL.

In its sample, this clone was seen once. The chain combines TRBV12-5 with TRBJ1-3, with D perhaps TRBD1 (5 bases). The germline V and J ends were trimmed by 6 bases and 3 bases, with 15 bases remaining between them. Germline loops: CDR1 LGHNT, CDR2 FRNRAP. This CDR3 has 15 residues. The CDR3 region is CASGLTVGVGNTIYF. In DNA, the CDR3 is TGTGCTAGTGGCCTGACAGTCGGAGTTGGAAACACCATATATTTT.

The chain recombines TRBV29-1 with TRBJ2-1, with unresolved D. The CDR3 loop spans 13 amino acids. The V and J ends lost 4 bases and 2 bases respectively, with 9 bases between them. Germline CDR1 reads SQVTM; CDR2 reads ANQGSEA. CDR3: CSVAQRTYNEQFF. In DNA form, the CDR3 reads TGCAGCGTTGCCCAGAGGACCTACAATGAGCAGTTCTTC.

The V and J genes are TRBV4-1 and TRBJ2-7; a weak D match, TRBD2 (6 bases). Per the germline V gene, CDR1 is MGHRA and CDR2 is YSYEKL. The CDR3 is 16 residues long. The V end was cut by 6 bases, the J end by 7 bases, with 25 bases between. The CDR3 DNA is TGCGCCAGCAGTCGCGATCCGGGAGCCACTTTAGGGGAGCAGTACTTC. This sequence encodes CASSRDPGATLGEQYF.

The rearrangement uses TRBV6-5 and TRBJ2-7; 8 nucleotides agree with TRBD1. The length of the CDR3 is 15 residues. Germline V gene lookup returns CDR1 MNHEY and CDR2 SVGAGI. Trimming took 2 bases from V and 3 from J; bases not matched to a gene: 6. The CDR3 region has the DNA TGTGCCAGCAGTTACAGAATAGACAGGGGCTACGAGCAGTACTTC. Amino acid sequence: CASSYRIDRGYEQYF.

The chain links TRBV7-2 to TRBJ1-1, with D possibly TRBD1 on 5 matching bases. Trimming pared 5 bases from V and 6 bases from J, leaving 13 bases between. Germline lookup yields CDR1 SGHTA and CDR2 FQGNSA. The CDR3 runs to 13 residues. The CDR3 DNA sequence: TGTGCCAGCAGCCCTGGGGCGAGCTCTGAAGCTTTCTTT. Translating gives CASSPGASSEAFF.

The chain carries TRBV5-1 and TRBJ1-3, with 8 bases matching TRBD1. Germline CDR1 reads SGHRS; CDR2 reads YFSETQ. The V gene end was trimmed by 4 bases and the J gene end by 2 bases; junction bases not matched to a gene: 8. The CDR3 covers 16 residues. Here the CDR3 reads CASSSGQGFAGNTIYF. CDR3 in DNA: TGCGCCAGCAGCAGCGGACAGGGATTCGCTGGAAACACCATATATTTT.